This TCR beta chain is drawn from a study of patients and donors after allogeneic stem cell transplantation. Via MiXCR, TCRdb re-called the RT-PCR reads, giving one row per CDR3 protein. This sample carries 900,000 to 1,000,000 distinct CDR3 sequences, more than 15% of them seen once, and the ten largest clones take 5% to 6.5%. The V gene's germline CDR1 is DFQATT and CDR2 SNEGSKA (reference sequence). Trimming removed 5 bases from V and 4 bases from J, with 9 bases in between. The CDR3 contains 13 residues. Sequenced material: blood, either unsorted or a sorted T cell fraction (not recorded which). The chain combines TRBV20-1 with TRBJ2-6; D is ambiguous. The source of this sequence is a human donor who was either an allogeneic HSCT recipient or a stem cell or donor lymphocyte infusion donor (not recorded which). It is not recorded whose cells these are; they may come from a transplant donor. CDR3 in DNA: TGCAGTGCTCTTCTGGCCGGGGCCAACGTCCTGACTTTC. Translated: CSALLAGANVLTF.